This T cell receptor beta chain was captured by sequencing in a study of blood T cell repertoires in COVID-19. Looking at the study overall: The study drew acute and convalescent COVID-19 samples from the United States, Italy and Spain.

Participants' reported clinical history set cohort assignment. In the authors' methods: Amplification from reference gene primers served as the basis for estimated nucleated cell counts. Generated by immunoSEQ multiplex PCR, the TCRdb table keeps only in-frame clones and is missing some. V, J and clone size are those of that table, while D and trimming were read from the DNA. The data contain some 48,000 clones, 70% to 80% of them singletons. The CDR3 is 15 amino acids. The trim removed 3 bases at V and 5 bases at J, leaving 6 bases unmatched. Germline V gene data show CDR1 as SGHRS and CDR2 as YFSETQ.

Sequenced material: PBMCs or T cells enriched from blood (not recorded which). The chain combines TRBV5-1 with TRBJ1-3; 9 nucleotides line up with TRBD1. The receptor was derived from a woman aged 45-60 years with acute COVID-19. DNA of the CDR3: TGCGCCAGCAGCTCTCGGACAGGGGTCCGAAACACCATATATTTT. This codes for CASSSRTGVRNTIYF.